One sample yielded the 13 T cell receptor beta chains listed below, sequenced in a study of T cells after yellow fever vaccination. TCRdb itself ran the 5' RACE reads through MiXCR, one entry per CDR3 protein. The data show nearly 350,000 distinct CDR3 sequences, roughly 8.4% seen once. Sequences were derived from PBMCs, sampled 45 days after the first yellow fever vaccination. The receptors shown here come from a man aged 18 to 29 who received the YFV17D yellow fever vaccine.

This clonotype was picked up a small number of times. The chain uses TRBV5-1 and TRBJ1-2, with no clear D. The CDR3 length is 15 residues. V was clipped by 2 bases and J by 3 bases, with 14 bases between them. CDR1 is SGHRS, CDR2 YFSETQ, per germline. This CDR3 reads CASSLTPQLDYGYTF. In DNA, the CDR3 is TGCGCCAGCAGCTTAACCCCGCAGCTAGACTATGGCTACACCTTC.

This clonotype was found a few times. Sequence at one end of the junction differs from germline and may be a read error. The chain combines TRBV28 with TRBJ1-2; D possibly corresponds to TRBD1 (6 bases). This CDR3 is built from 12 residues. Per the germline V gene, CDR1 is MDHEN and CDR2 is SYDVKM. CDR3: CASSLRGHRDLF. For the CDR3, the DNA is TGTGCCAGCAGTTTAAGGGGACATAGGGACCTCTTC.

This clonotype was counted between two and nine times. This chain connects TRBV5-4 to TRBJ2-2; no definite D call. With 3 bases removed from V and 5 bases from J, the gap between germline ends came to 8 bases. Germline V CDR1 and CDR2: SGHNT, YYREEE (reference sequence). CDR3 length equals 13 residues. CDR3 amino acids: CASSYLWTGELFF. The DNA for the CDR3 is TGTGCCAGCAGCTACCTTTGGACCGGGGAGCTGTTTTTT.

The CDR3 here is CASSLYGGGLEETQYF. Written as DNA, the CDR3 is TGTGCCAGCAGTTTATATGGCGGGGGGCTCGAAGAGACCCAGTACTTC. V is TRBV27 and J is TRBJ2-5; 8 bases are shared with TRBD2. The CDR3 length is 16 residues. Trimming at V came to 1 base and at J to 3 bases, leaving 7 bases not matched to a gene. In germline, CDR1 is MNHEY, CDR2 SMNVEV (reference sequence).

This rearrangement joins TRBV28 to TRBJ1-5; the D gene is possibly TRBD1 (5 bases). The CDR3 spans 14 residues. Germline assignment: CDR1 MDHEN and CDR2 SYDVKM. The V gene lost 7 bases and the J gene lost 5 bases, with 15 bases spanning the gap. The CDR3 spells CASTPSEGYQPQHF. CDR3 DNA: TGTGCCAGCACTCCTAGTGAGGGGTATCAGCCCCAGCATTTT.

The table lists this clonotype with many counts. V gene TRBV18 combines with J gene TRBJ2-5, with no clear D. Germline CDR1 is KGHSH and CDR2 is LQKENI. The CDR3 sequence is 16 residues long. The ends were cut back, 1 base at V and 1 base at J, with 13 bases in the middle. The CDR3 loop reads CASSPLGGVPQETQYF. The DNA for the CDR3 is TGTGCCAGCTCACCACTCGGTGGGGTACCCCAAGAGACCCAGTACTTC.

Only a few counts were recorded for this clonotype. CDR3 DNA: TGTGCCAGCAGTTACTCGATACAGGGAGGTGAGCAGTTCTTC. Translated: CASSYSIQGGEQFF. The chain uses TRBV6-2 or TRBV6-3 and TRBJ2-1; D may be TRBD1 or TRBD2 (6 bases each). Trimming cost V 0 bases and J 9 bases, with 12 bases left between them. CDR3 size: 14 residues. Germline V gene data show CDR1 as MNHEY and CDR2 as SVGEGT.

The chain has TRBV7-2 and TRBJ2-4, with D possibly being TRBD2 (6 bases). The ends were cut back, 3 bases at V and 7 bases at J, with 10 bases in the middle. In germline, CDR1 is SGHTA, CDR2 FQGNSA. This CDR3 has 13 residues. The CDR3 spells CASSFGGSNIQYF. For the CDR3, the DNA is TGTGCCAGCAGCTTCGGGGGATCGAACATTCAGTACTTC.

This clonotype was counted a few times. This chain connects TRBV7-3 to TRBJ2-1; D assignment may be TRBD1 or TRBD2 (6 bases each). Germline V gives CDR1 SGHTA, CDR2 FQGTGA. Trimming took off 1 base at V and 7 bases at J, with 17 bases between the two ends. The CDR3 runs 16 residues. The CDR3 DNA is TGTGCCAGCAGCTTAATGATGTCGGGGGCCGGGAATGAGCAGTTCTTC. Translated, it gives CASSLMMSGAGNEQFF.

The table lists this clonotype with a few counts. This sequence joins TRBV4-2 and TRBJ2-1; D is uncertain. Trimming removed 1 base at V and 5 bases at J, with 3 bases between. The CDR3 is made up of 12 amino acids. Germline loops: CDR1 LGHNA, CDR2 YNFKEQ. CDR3 residues: CASSQVDNEQFF. As DNA, the CDR3 is TGTGCCAGCAGCCAAGTCGACAATGAGCAGTTCTTC.

This clonotype turned up a few times. The V call is TRBV28, the J call TRBJ1-2; D is unclear. Germline V gene data show CDR1 as MDHEN and CDR2 as SYDVKM. V lost 5 bases and J lost 8, with 27 bases in between. This CDR3 is built from 17 residues. The CDR3 bases are TGTGCCAGCAGTCCGACCCCCTTCTGGAGGGAATCGCGCGGCTACACCTTC. Its protein product is CASSPTPFWRESRGYTF.

This clonotype was detected only a few times. The chain joins TRBV10-3 to TRBJ2-6; D remains ambiguous. The CDR3 spans 15 residues. V was shortened by 10 bases and J by 0 bases, with 13 bases between the two germline ends. Germline CDR1 reads ENHRY; CDR2 reads SYGVKD. DNA of the CDR3: TGTGCCACGTCGCCTGGGATCTCTGGGGCCAACGTCCTGACTTTC. Its protein product is CATSPGISGANVLTF.

This clonotype appeared many times. The V and J genes are TRBV5-1 and TRBJ1-3; no reliable D call. From germline, CDR1 is SGHRS and CDR2 YFSETQ. CDR3 length: 14 residues. The V end lost 5 bases, the J end lost 0 bases, and 9 bases lay between the germline ends. The DNA for the CDR3 is TGCGCCAGCAGGGACTCGAGCTCTGGAAACACCATATATTTT. Translated: CASRDSSSGNTIYF.